These 13 T cell receptor beta chains originate from one sample sequenced in a study of human T cells and chemical hapten exposure. TCRdb fed the RACE reads into MiXCR, producing one record per CDR3 protein. This sample has roughly 42,000 distinct CDR3 sequences; roughly a tenth occur once, and the top ten carry 14% to 15%. The time point denotes: patch test 2, 6 weeks after DPC sensitization. Treatment given: therapeutic diphenylcyclopropenone sensitization with weekly scalp DPC. Total RNA was isolated from whole blood that had not been fractionated. The sequences come from whole blood, collected in connection with sensitization to the hapten diphenylcyclopropenone (DPC). All receptors derive from a woman aged 25 to 39 with alopecia areata. Some clones in this sample may be carry-over from other donors' samples.

In this sample, this clonotype turned up many times. The rearrangement joins TRBV4-3 to TRBJ1-1; a possible D gene is TRBD1 (5 bases). The CDR3 length is 16 residues. V was clipped by 0 bases and J by 4 bases, with 15 bases between them. Germline assignment: CDR1 LGHNA and CDR2 YSLEER. In nucleotides, the CDR3 is TGCGCCAGCAGCCAAGATATAGGGGCAGGGACCACTGAAGCTTTCTTT. Encoded protein: CASSQDIGAGTTEAFF.

The chain is built from TRBV7-2 and TRBJ2-3; D is unclear. V was shortened by 1 base and J by 1 base, with 6 bases between the two germline ends. The CDR3 loop spans 14 amino acids. Germline lookup yields CDR1 SGHTA and CDR2 FQGNSA. Here the CDR3 DNA reads TGTGCCAGCAGCTTAGTCCCCGGCACAGATACGCAGTATTTT. It encodes CASSLVPGTDTQYF.

This clonotype was recorded many times. The chain is built from TRBV5-4 and TRBJ2-1; 8 positions agree with TRBD2. This CDR3 spans 17 amino acids. The J segment lost 0 bases and the V segment lost 2 bases, leaving 7 bases of the junction unmatched. Germline-derived CDR1 and CDR2 are SGHNT and YYREEE (reference sequence). The CDR3 here is CASSFPLAGSSYNEQFF. Written as DNA, the CDR3 is TGTGCCAGCAGCTTCCCCTTAGCGGGAAGCTCCTACAATGAGCAGTTCTTC.

Ten or more counts support this clonotype. The chain carries TRBV20-1 and TRBJ1-6, with a possible D match to TRBD1 (5 bases). The CDR3 covers 15 residues. Trimming pared 5 bases from V and 4 bases from J, leaving 15 bases between. Germline assignment: CDR1 DFQATT and CDR2 SNEGSKA (reference sequence). The CDR3 reads CSAQGAEYYNSPLHF. The CDR3 coding sequence is TGCAGTGCTCAAGGGGCGGAATATTATAATTCACCCCTCCACTTT.

This clonotype was detected a few times. The chain employs TRBV6-6 and TRBJ1-5; perhaps TRBD1 as D (5 bases). The CDR3 length is 16 residues. V was trimmed by 2 bases and J by 0 bases, leaving 11 bases between them. Germline CDR1 MNHNY, CDR2 SVGAGI (reference sequence). The CDR3 sequence: CASSYQDIYSNQPQHF. As DNA, the CDR3 is TGTGCCAGCAGTTACCAGGACATTTATAGCAATCAGCCCCAGCATTTT.

This clonotype was observed many times. The genes are TRBV28 and TRBJ2-7; D not certain. The CDR3 extends over 13 amino acids. Germline V lookup: CDR1 MDHEN, CDR2 SYDVKM. Trimming left V 6 bases short and J 0 bases short, with 9 bases between. In DNA form, the CDR3 reads TGTGCCAGCAGATTGATCAACTCCTACGAGCAGTACTTC. Its translation is CASRLINSYEQYF.

This clonotype showed up many times. The junction does not match germline at one end; this may be a read error. The chain uses TRBV7-7 and TRBJ2-7; 9 positions match TRBD1. CDR3 length equals 14 residues. Per germline, CDR1 SSHAT and CDR2 FNYEAQ (reference sequence). CDR3 sequence: CASSLGTGPYEQYF. Written as DNA, the CDR3 is TGTGCTAGCAGCTTAGGGACAGGGCCCTACGAGCAGTACTTC. Full variable domain (missing parts from reference TRBV7-7 and TRBJ2-7): GAGVSQSPRYKVTKRGQDVTLRCDPISSHATLYWYQQALGQGPEFLTYFNYEAQPDKSGLPSDRFSAERPEGSISTLTIQRTEQRDSAMYRCASSLGTGPYEQYFGPGTRLTVT.

At least ten counts were recorded for this clonotype. V and J are TRBV30 and TRBJ2-3; 9 bases line up with TRBD2. The V segment lost 2 bases and the J segment 5 bases; nucleotides outside the gene matches: 2. Germline CDR1 is GTSNPN and CDR2 is SVGIG (reference sequence). The CDR3 covers 13 residues. The CDR3 nucleotides are TGTGCCTGGAGTTGGCGGGAGGGAGATACGCAGTATTTT. Encoded protein: CAWSWREGDTQYF. Full variable domain (missing parts from reference TRBV30 and TRBJ2-3): SQTIHQWPATLVQPVGSPLSLECTVEGTSNPNLYWYRQAAGRGLQLLFYSVGIGQISSEVPQNLSASRPQDRQFILSSKKLLLSDSGFYLCAWSWREGDTQYFGPGTRLTVL.

The chain combines TRBV4-3 with TRBJ1-4; D not resolved. This CDR3 region has 13 residues. V was clipped by 2 bases and J by 8 bases, with 9 bases between them. Germline loops: CDR1 LGHNA, CDR2 YSLEER. CDR3 protein: CASSQRVREKLFF. The CDR3 DNA follows: TGCGCCAGCAGCCAAAGGGTCCGCGAAAAACTGTTTTTT.

This clonotype appeared a few times. The rearrangement uses TRBV4-1 and TRBJ1-1; possible D gene TRBD1, 6 bases. This CDR3 has 13 residues. In germline, CDR1 is MGHRA, CDR2 YSYEKL. V was trimmed by 6 bases and J by 6 bases, leaving 14 bases between them. The CDR3 protein is CASRLQGLAEAFF. The CDR3 DNA reads TGCGCCAGCAGACTTCAGGGGTTAGCTGAAGCTTTCTTT.

There are a few counts of this clonotype. The DNA for the CDR3 is TGTGCCAGCCACAGAGCCGGGGCAGATACGCAGTATTTT. Encoded protein: CASHRAGADTQYF. The chain links TRBV25-1 to TRBJ2-3; perhaps TRBD2 as D (5 bases). The CDR3 spans 13 residues. Germline V gene data show CDR1 as MGHDK and CDR2 as SYGVNS. V lost 8 bases and J 4 bases, leaving 13 bases between the germline ends.

A few counts support this clonotype. An end of the junction differs from the germline gene, which may be a read error. This chain connects TRBV10-3 to TRBJ1-4; D gene ambiguous. Germline V gives CDR1 ENHRY, CDR2 SYGVKD. The CDR3 has 15 residues. CDR3 DNA: TGTGCCACCAGTCCCCTAATCACAACTAATGAAAAACTGTTTTTT. Its translation: CATSPLITTNEKLFF.

Ten or more counts support this clonotype. The rearrangement uses TRBV6-5 and TRBJ2-1, with 11 nucleotides matching TRBD2. Losses at the gene ends were 5 bases for V and 3 bases for J; bases not matched to a gene: 6. Germline lookup yields CDR1 MNHEY and CDR2 SVGAGI. CDR3 length equals 16 residues. DNA for the CDR3: TGTGCCAGCAGTAATCGACTAGCGGGGAACTACAATGAGCAGTTCTTC. Protein: CASSNRLAGNYNEQFF.